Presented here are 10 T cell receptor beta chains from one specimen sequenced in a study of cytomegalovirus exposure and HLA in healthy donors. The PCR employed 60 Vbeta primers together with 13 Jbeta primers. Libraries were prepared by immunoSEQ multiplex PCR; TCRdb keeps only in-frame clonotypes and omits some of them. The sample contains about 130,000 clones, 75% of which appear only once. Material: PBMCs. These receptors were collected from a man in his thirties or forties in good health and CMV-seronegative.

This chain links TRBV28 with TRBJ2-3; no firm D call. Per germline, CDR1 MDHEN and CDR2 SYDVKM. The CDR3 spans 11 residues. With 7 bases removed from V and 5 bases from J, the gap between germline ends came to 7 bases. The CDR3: CASTSRDTQYF. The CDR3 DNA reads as TGTGCCAGCACCTCGAGAGATACGCAGTATTTT.

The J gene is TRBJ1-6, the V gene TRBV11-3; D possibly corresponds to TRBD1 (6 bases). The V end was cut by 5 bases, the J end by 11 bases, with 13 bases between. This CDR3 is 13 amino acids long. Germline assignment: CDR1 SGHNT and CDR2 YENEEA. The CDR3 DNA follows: TGTGCCAGCAGCAGGGGGGGGTTTACACCCCTCCACTTT. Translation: CASSRGGFTPLHF.

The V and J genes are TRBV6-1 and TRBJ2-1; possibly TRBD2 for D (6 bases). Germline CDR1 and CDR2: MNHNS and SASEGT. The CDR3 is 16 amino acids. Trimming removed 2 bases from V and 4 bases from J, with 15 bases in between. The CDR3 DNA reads TGTGCCAGCAGTGAAAATCCTGGGGGGTATTACAATGAGCAGTTCTTC. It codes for CASSENPGGYYNEQFF.

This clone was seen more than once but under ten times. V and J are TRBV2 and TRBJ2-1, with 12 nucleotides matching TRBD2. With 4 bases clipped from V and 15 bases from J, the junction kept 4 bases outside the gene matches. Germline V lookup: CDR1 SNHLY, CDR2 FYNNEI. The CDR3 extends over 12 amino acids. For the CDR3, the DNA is TGTGCCAGCAGTGTTGAGACTAGCGGGAGGTTCTTC. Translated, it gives CASSVETSGRFF.

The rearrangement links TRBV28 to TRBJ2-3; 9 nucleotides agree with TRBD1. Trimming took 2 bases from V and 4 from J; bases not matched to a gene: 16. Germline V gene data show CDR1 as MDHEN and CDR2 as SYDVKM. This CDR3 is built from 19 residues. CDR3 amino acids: CASSLAVDSGDRVSDTQYF. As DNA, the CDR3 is TGTGCCAGCAGTTTAGCGGTAGATAGTGGGGACAGGGTTTCAGATACGCAGTATTTT.

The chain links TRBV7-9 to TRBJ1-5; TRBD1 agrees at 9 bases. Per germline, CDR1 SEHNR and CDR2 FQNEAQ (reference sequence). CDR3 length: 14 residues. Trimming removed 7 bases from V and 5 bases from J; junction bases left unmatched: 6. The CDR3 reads CASTGQGRDQPQHF. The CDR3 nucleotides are TGTGCCAGCACCGGACAGGGGAGGGATCAGCCCCAGCATTTT.

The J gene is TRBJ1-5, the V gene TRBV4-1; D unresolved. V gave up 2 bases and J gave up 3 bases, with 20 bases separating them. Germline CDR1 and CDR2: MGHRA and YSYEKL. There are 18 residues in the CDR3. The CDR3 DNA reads TGCGCCAGCAGCCAAATCCCGGGATTTTTGGCGACCAATCAGCCCCAGCATTTT. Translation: CASSQIPGFLATNQPQHF.

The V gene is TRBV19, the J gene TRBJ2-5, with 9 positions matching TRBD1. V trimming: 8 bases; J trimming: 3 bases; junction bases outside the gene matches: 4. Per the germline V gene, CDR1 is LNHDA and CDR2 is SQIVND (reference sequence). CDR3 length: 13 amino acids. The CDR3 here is CASQDRGKETQYF. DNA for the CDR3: TGTGCCAGTCAGGACAGGGGTAAAGAGACCCAGTACTTC.

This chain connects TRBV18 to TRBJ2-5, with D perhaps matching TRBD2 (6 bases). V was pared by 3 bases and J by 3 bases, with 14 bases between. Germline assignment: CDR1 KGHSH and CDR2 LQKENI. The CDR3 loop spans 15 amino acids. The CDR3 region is CASSPRGGYKETQYF. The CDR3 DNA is TGTGCCAGCTCACCTCGGGGAGGCTACAAAGAGACCCAGTACTTC.

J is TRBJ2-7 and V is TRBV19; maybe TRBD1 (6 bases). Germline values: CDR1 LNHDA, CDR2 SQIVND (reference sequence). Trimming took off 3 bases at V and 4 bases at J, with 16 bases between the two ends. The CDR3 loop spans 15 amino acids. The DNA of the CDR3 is TGTGCCAGTAGTATCGGGCAGGGGTATTTTTACGAGCAGTACTTC. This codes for CASSIGQGYFYEQYF.